These T cell receptor beta chains were read from a single sample in a study of shared clonotypes between healthy human individuals. Assay used: immunoSEQ multiplex PCR; TCRdb lists only in-frame clones, some missing. The sample holds over a million clones, around 97% seen once. Sequencing used naive CD4+ T cells sorted from blood. These receptors were taken from a man younger than 45 in good health. The conserved cysteine and the conserved F or W are not part of the CDR3 here.

V gene: TRBV10-3; CDR3 protein: AISELGTQQTSNYGYT
V gene: TRBV27; CDR3 protein: ASQYRGQTEAF
V gene: TRBV11-2; CDR3 protein: ASAWAATNEKLF
V gene: TRBV18; CDR3 protein: ASSPTGTSGGSEQY
V gene: TRBV27; CDR3 protein: ASSRRQVLNTGELF
V gene: TRBV19; CDR3 protein: ASSITGPGYGYT
V gene: TRBV2; CDR3 protein: ASKGQGAGSTEAF
V gene: TRBV19; CDR3 protein: ASSPFRGQTETH
V gene: TRBV7-8; CDR3 protein: ASSLVGSSSSYEQY
V gene: TRBV11-2; CDR3 protein: ASSSWTGGNTEAF
V gene: TRBV10-3; CDR3 protein: AISAHELAGETGELF
V gene: TRBV5-4; CDR3 protein: ASSAPRGDEQF
V gene: TRBV6-6; CDR3 protein: ASRPPGQNTGELF
V gene: TRBV10-2; CDR3 protein: AIRVAGGLYNEQF
V gene: TRBV27; CDR3 protein: ASSRTGSTGELF
V gene: TRBV10-3; CDR3 protein: AISESPSANTGELF
V gene: TRBV28; CDR3 protein: ASSKFRGLVEKLF
V gene: TRBV7-3; CDR3 protein: ASSPGYRREGTDTQY
V gene: TRBV7-2; CDR3 protein: ASSLVGLAQETQY
V gene: TRBV6-5; CDR3 protein: ASSPQQGPYEQY
V gene: TRBV28; CDR3 protein: ASSSPALNYGYT
V gene: TRBV28; CDR3 protein: ASSGGRGEWVTQY
V gene: TRBV30; CDR3 protein: AWSFSSGNTIY
V gene: TRBV7-9; CDR3 protein: ASSLVGTSIHEQY
V gene: TRBV4-3; CDR3 protein: ASSQEVGQPQH
V gene: TRBV5-1; CDR3 protein: ASSVRDSTYEQY
V gene: TRBV9; CDR3 protein: ASSVGLANTGELF
V gene: TRBV5-1; CDR3 protein: ASSLAQETQY
V gene: TRBV27; CDR3 protein: ASSLTGPSGANVLT
V gene: TRBV6-1; CDR3 protein: ASGIASGNTIY
V gene: TRBV5-4; CDR3 protein: ASSMEGTSPSDTQY
V gene: TRBV2; CDR3 protein: ASRLRAGPNEQY
V gene: TRBV19; CDR3 protein: ASSIQSTDTQY
V gene: TRBV7-2; CDR3 protein: ASSANSGTSVVQF
V gene: TRBV7-8; CDR3 protein: ASSPGRVRETQY
V gene: TRBV6-1; CDR3 protein: ASTALPAQRETQY
V gene: TRBV5-4; CDR3 protein: ASSSRQIQETQY
V gene: TRBV5-1; CDR3 protein: ASSQAAQASYNEQF
V gene: TRBV25-1; CDR3 protein: ASSEFGSGRSSTDTQY
V gene: TRBV5-5; CDR3 protein: ASSLLRTGRNTEAF
V gene: TRBV7-2; CDR3 protein: ASRSGTRAYNEQF
V gene: TRBV28; CDR3 protein: ASSIFYGYT
V gene: TRBV5-1; CDR3 protein: ASSLQSGRNTDTQY
V gene: TRBV4-1; CDR3 protein: ASSQGRQPYT
V gene: TRBV7-2; CDR3 protein: ASSSMFGGTDTQY
V gene: TRBV28; CDR3 protein: ASSLWYEQY
V gene: TRBV18; CDR3 protein: ASSPGAPYNEQF
V gene: TRBV21-1; CDR3 protein: ASSKNRPRGSSSSYNEQF
V gene: TRBV5-1; CDR3 protein: ASSLLPDTQY
V gene: TRBV14; CDR3 protein: ASSRPGKNANYGYT
V gene: TRBV15; CDR3 protein: ATSRGHAGNEKLF
V gene: TRBV7-3; CDR3 protein: ASRLTEGHGYT
V gene: TRBV19; CDR3 protein: ASSIKTNTEAF
V gene: TRBV5-1; CDR3 protein: ASSPGTGRLYQETQY
V gene: TRBV6-4; CDR3 protein: ASSDFSGSSYNEQF
V gene: TRBV29-1; CDR3 protein: SVVSGWMTYEQY
V gene: TRBV27; CDR3 protein: ASSPWTGRGNQPQH
V gene: TRBV5-4; CDR3 protein: ASSPTGEDKQY
V gene: TRBV5-1; CDR3 protein: ASSYRDTAYEQY